This T cell receptor (beta chain) was profiled in a study of cytomegalovirus exposure and HLA in healthy donors. V lost 4 bases and J lost 3; bases outside the gene matches: 9. Germline CDR1 is SEHNR and CDR2 is FQNEAQ (reference sequence). The CDR3 extends over 16 amino acids. A multiplex PCR was run with 60 Vbeta primers and 13 Jbeta primers. Libraries were prepared by immunoSEQ multiplex PCR; TCRdb keeps only in-frame clonotypes and omits some of them. Here the sample spans about 140,000 clones, around 80% being singletons. This clone showed up just a few times. This receptor was identified in a man younger than 45 in good health and CMV-seronegative. The material sequenced was PBMCs. The V gene is TRBV7-9, the J gene TRBJ1-5; 7 bases are shared with TRBD1. The CDR3 spells CASSYATGQLNQPQHF. As DNA, the CDR3 is TGTGCCAGCAGCTACGCGACGGGACAGCTCAATCAGCCCCAGCATTTT.